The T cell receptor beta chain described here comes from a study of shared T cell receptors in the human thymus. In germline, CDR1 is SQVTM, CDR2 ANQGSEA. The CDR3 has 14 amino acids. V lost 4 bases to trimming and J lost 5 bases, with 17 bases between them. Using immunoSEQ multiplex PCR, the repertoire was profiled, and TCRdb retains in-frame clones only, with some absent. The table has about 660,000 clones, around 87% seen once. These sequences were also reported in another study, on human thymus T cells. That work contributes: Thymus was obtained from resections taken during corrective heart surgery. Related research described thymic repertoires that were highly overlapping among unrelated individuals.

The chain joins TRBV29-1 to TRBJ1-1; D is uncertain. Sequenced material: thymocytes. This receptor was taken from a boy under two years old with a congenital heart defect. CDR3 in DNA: TGCAGCGTTGGCGGTTACGTGGAGGGTACTGAAGCTTTCTTT. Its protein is CSVGGYVEGTEAFF.